This entry lists 18 T cell receptor beta chains sequenced from one sample in a study of T-cell reconstitution after alpha-beta-depleted transplantation in children. Unique molecular identifiers were incorporated into the prepared TCRbeta library. TCRdb called the PCR reads again in MiXCR, with one record for every CDR3 protein. The table lists a few hundred thousand distinct CDR3 sequences, roughly 6.6% of them singletons. The specimen was PBMCs, collected before TCRalphabeta/CD19-depleted stem cell transplant. Receptors originate from a boy aged 2 to 9 with acute lymphoblastic leukemia, due to receive a stem cell transplant.

This clonotype was detected ten times or more. The chain recombines TRBV7-3 with TRBJ2-2; D is unclear. The ends were cut back, 5 bases at V and 5 bases at J, with 12 bases in the middle. This CDR3 has 14 residues. Germline lookup yields CDR1 SGHTA and CDR2 FQGTGA. In DNA, the CDR3 is TGTGCCAGCAGCCGGGTCTCCCGAACCGGGGAGCTGTTTTTT. Translated, it gives CASSRVSRTGELFF.

This clonotype was observed many times. The genes are TRBV4-2 and TRBJ2-3; 9 nucleotides agree with TRBD2. The germline V gene encodes CDR1 LGHNA and CDR2 YNFKEQ. The V and J ends lost 4 bases and 4 bases, in that order; junction bases with no gene match: 18. This CDR3 spans 19 amino acids. CDR3 sequence reads: CASSPKGGSSGEGADTQYF. The CDR3 DNA reads as TGTGCCAGCAGCCCGAAGGGGGGATCTAGCGGGGAAGGCGCAGATACGCAGTATTTT.

There are many counts of this clonotype. The V call is TRBV14, the J call TRBJ2-7; no reliable D call. This CDR3 comprises 14 residues. Germline assignment: CDR1 SGHDN and CDR2 FVKESK. The V and J ends lost 1 base and 5 bases respectively, with 12 bases between them. In DNA, the CDR3 is TGTGCCAGCAGCCAAGGATTAGCCAGCCACGAGCAGTACTTC. It codes for CASSQGLASHEQYF.

This clonotype was counted ten times or more. The V call is TRBV19, the J call TRBJ1-5, with D hard to call. Per the germline V gene, CDR1 is LNHDA and CDR2 is SQIVND (reference sequence). The CDR3 sequence is 15 residues long. Deletions cut 5 bases from V and 5 bases from J, with 16 bases between. The CDR3 protein is CASSLTSRNDQPQHF. DNA of the CDR3: TGTGCCAGTAGTCTAACCAGCAGGAACGATCAGCCCCAGCATTTT.

This clonotype was seen a handful of times. The chain uses TRBV6-6 and TRBJ2-7; D remains ambiguous. Trimming pared 4 bases from V and 3 bases from J, leaving 7 bases between. This CDR3 comprises 12 residues. Germline CDR1 is MNHNY and CDR2 is SVGAGI (reference sequence). DNA for the CDR3: TGTGCCAGCAGTTGGGCCTACTACGAGCAGTACTTC. Translating gives CASSWAYYEQYF.

This rearrangement joins TRBV20-1 to TRBJ1-5, with unresolved D. Trimming stripped 7 bases from V and 0 bases from J, with 16 bases between. CDR1 DFQATT and CDR2 SNEGSKA come from the germline V gene (reference sequence). The CDR3 sequence is 15 residues long. This CDR3 is CSVFGLRYSNQPQHF. CDR3 coding DNA: TGCAGTGTTTTCGGTCTGAGGTATAGCAATCAGCCCCAGCATTTT.

The genes are TRBV4-2 and TRBJ1-5; 11 nucleotides agree with TRBD1. CDR1 and CDR2 (germline): LGHNA, YNFKEQ. V lost 1 base and J lost 6; bases outside the gene matches: 5. The CDR3 runs 16 residues. CDR3 nucleotide sequence: TGTGCCAGCAGCCAAGGGAGGACAGGGGGCGCTCAGCCCCAGCATTTT. Amino acid sequence: CASSQGRTGGAQPQHF.

In this sample, this clonotype turned up many times. The chain combines TRBV2 with TRBJ2-5; 10 nucleotides align to TRBD1. Germline V lookup: CDR1 SNHLY, CDR2 FYNNEI. The CDR3 has 17 residues. With V trimmed by 0 bases and J by 2 bases, 6 bases remained unmatched. This CDR3 reads CASSEARGTGAQETQYF. The CDR3 DNA sequence: TGTGCCAGCAGTGAAGCGCGTGGGACAGGGGCGCAAGAGACCCAGTACTTC.

Many counts were recorded for this clonotype. This rearrangement joins TRBV30 to TRBJ1-5; weak D call: TRBD1 (5 bases). CDR1 and CDR2 from the germline V gene are GTSNPN and SVGIG (reference sequence). The CDR3 length is 13 residues. Deletions cut 2 bases from V and 7 bases from J, with 12 bases between. CDR3 loop: CAWSPRRDQPQHF. The CDR3 DNA is TGTGCCTGGAGTCCCAGGCGGGACCAGCCCCAGCATTTT.

This clonotype was recorded many times. Here the CDR3 DNA reads TGTGCCAGCAGCCCCGAAAGCTACACCGGGGAGCTGTTTTTT. Its protein is CASSPESYTGELFF. V is TRBV7-6 and J is TRBJ2-2, with unresolved D. The CDR3 runs 14 residues. Germline-derived CDR1 and CDR2 are SGHVS and FNYEAQ. The V end was cut by 5 bases, the J end by 3 bases, with 10 bases between.

With respect to this clonotype: This may be a read error, as it is one base from a much larger clone. The chain uses TRBV28 and TRBJ1-1; D is perhaps TRBD1 (5 bases). The CDR3 is 13 amino acids. Germline V gene lookup returns CDR1 MDHEN and CDR2 SYDVKM. The DNA for the CDR3 is TGTGCCGGACGGGGGATCCGGGGCACTGAACCTTTCTTT. It yields the protein CAGRGIRGTEPFF.

This chain connects TRBV15 to TRBJ2-7; weak D call: TRBD1 (5 bases). The CDR3 runs 11 residues. Trimming shortened V by 5 bases and J by 4 bases, and 6 bases separated the two germline ends. Germline V gene sequence: CDR1 LNHNV, CDR2 YYDKDF (reference sequence). The CDR3 DNA follows: TGTGCCACCAGCGCAGGGTACGAGCAGTACTTC. Translating gives CATSAGYEQYF.

This chain joins TRBV11-2 and TRBJ2-7; 12 bases map to TRBD2. The CDR3 sequence is 18 residues long. Germline values: CDR1 SGHAT, CDR2 FQNNGV. V gave up 2 bases and J gave up 4 bases; unmatched junction bases: 12. In nucleotides, the CDR3 is TGTGCCAGCAGCTTACGGGCCAAGACTAGCGGGAGACCTTACGAGCAGTACTTC. This gives the protein CASSLRAKTSGRPYEQYF.

The chain uses TRBV30 and TRBJ1-1, with a possible D match to TRBD1 (6 bases). V lost 5 bases to trimming and J lost 1 base, with 11 bases between them. Germline V CDR1 and CDR2: GTSNPN, SVGIG (reference sequence). CDR3 length: 13 residues. CDR3 DNA sequence: TGTGCCTGGGGACAGAAACCGAACACTGAAGCTTTCTTT. Translated, it gives CAWGQKPNTEAFF.

This clonotype was observed a few times. V gene TRBV14 combines with J gene TRBJ1-4; 7 bases line up with TRBD1. Germline CDR1 SGHDN, CDR2 FVKESK. The CDR3 sequence is 15 residues long. Germline trimming cut 2 bases from V and 5 bases from J; bases unmatched to any gene: 5. The CDR3 nucleotides read TGTGCCAGCAGCCAATCAGGGACAGCGAATGAAAAACTGTTTTTT. Translating it yields CASSQSGTANEKLFF.

This chain connects TRBV20-1 to TRBJ2-3; no reliable D call. V lost 8 bases and J lost 1, with 13 bases in between. The CDR3 extends over 13 amino acids. Germline V gene data show CDR1 as DFQATT and CDR2 as SNEGSKA (reference sequence). The CDR3 protein is CSPCRVGTDTQYF. Here the CDR3 DNA reads TGCAGTCCTTGTAGGGTGGGCACAGATACGCAGTATTTT.

The V gene is TRBV2, the J gene TRBJ1-5, with D hard to call. CDR1 and CDR2 from the germline V gene are SNHLY and FYNNEI. The CDR3 is 15 amino acids. V lost 4 bases, J lost 7 bases, and 17 bases lay in between. As DNA, the CDR3 is TGTGCCAGCAGTGCTGGTGGCCGCGGCCGACAGCCCCAGCATTTT. It encodes CASSAGGRGRQPQHF.

About this clonotype itself: A read error is possible here, since a much larger clone lies one base away. The chain is built from TRBV7-9 and TRBJ2-7; 8 bases agree with TRBD2. The CDR3 is 13 residues long. The germline CDR1 and CDR2 sequences are SEHNR and FQNEAQ (reference sequence). DNA of the CDR3: TGTGCCAGCAACGCGGGGGGCACCTACGAGGAGTACTTC. The encoded protein is CASNAGGTYEEYF.